This note documents a single T cell receptor (beta chain) sequence. CDR3 size: 16 residues. Germline assignment: CDR1 SGHRS and CDR2 YFSETQ. V gave up 4 bases and J gave up 3 bases, with 20 bases separating them. This entry comes from a study of CD8 T cells in ankylosing spondylitis. TCRdb reprocessed the 5' RACE reads via MiXCR and lists one record per CDR3 protein. The data contain fewer than 350,000 distinct CDR3 sequences, roughly 10% of them seen just once; the ten biggest clones take up about 10%. Source material: blood, either unsorted or a sorted T cell fraction (not recorded which). The sequence derives from a female donor with ankylosing spondylitis or in good health (not recorded which). V is TRBV5-1 and J is TRBJ2-7; D gene uncertain. The CDR3 region is CASSPTPPARNYEQYF. The CDR3, as DNA: TGCGCCAGCAGCCCTACGCCCCCAGCGAGGAACTACGAGCAGTACTTC.